This TCR beta chain derives from a study of OX40 agonist ivuxolimab in advanced cancers. Across the study: Having had anti-PD-1, anti-PD-L1 or anti-CTLA-4 therapy before was allowed, and about 42% had some.

V was trimmed by 2 bases and J by 0 bases, leaving 5 bases between them. The CDR3 sequence is 13 residues long. Germline V CDR1 and CDR2: SGHRS, YFSETQ. This table comes from immunoSEQ multiplex PCR, and its TCRdb copy is limited to in-frame clones, with some not included. The sample has around 62,000 clones, over 65% seen once; the top ten hold 0.68%. The J gene is TRBJ1-1, the V gene TRBV5-1; D call uncertain. Sequences were derived from CD4+ or CD8+ T cells sorted from blood, sampled in a trial of the OX40 agonist ivuxolimab. The receptor was isolated from an adult with an advanced solid tumor such as melanoma, head and neck, liver or kidney cancer. The CDR3 region has the DNA TGCGCCAGCAGCTTAGAGCTGAACACTGAAGCTTTCTTT. It specifies CASSLELNTEAFF.